Below are 24 T cell receptor beta chains sequenced from a single sample in a study of T cell changes during pregnancy in multiple sclerosis. Sequenced by immunoSEQ multiplex PCR; TCRdb stores in-frame clones only, minus some. The sample shows over 60,000 clones, 85% to 95% of them seen only once. The input for sequencing was peripheral blood, taken in the first trimester of pregnancy. These receptors originate from a female donor with multiple sclerosis, enrolled in a pregnancy study.

This clone has only a few counts. CDR3 sequence: CASSTTGFTEAFF. The DNA for the CDR3 is TGTGCCAGTAGTACCACGGGGTTCACTGAAGCTTTCTTT. The chain joins TRBV19 to TRBJ1-1; no firm D call. The CDR3 contains 13 residues. Germline CDR1 is LNHDA and CDR2 is SQIVND (reference sequence). The V end lost 4 bases, the J end lost 4 bases, and 10 bases lay between the germline ends.

The chain employs TRBV5-1 and TRBJ2-1; D possibly corresponds to TRBD1 (7 bases). The CDR3 contains 12 residues. Between the trimmed V and J ends, which lost 0 bases and 10 bases, there was a span of 8 bases. CDR1 is SGHRS and CDR2 is YFSETQ in the germline V gene. CDR3 loop: CASSLAGGEQFF. For the CDR3, the DNA is TGCGCCAGCAGCTTGGCAGGGGGGGAGCAGTTCTTC.

The chain employs TRBV5-1 and TRBJ2-1; 13 nucleotides align to TRBD2. V lost 5 bases, J lost 7 bases, and 9 bases stayed unmatched. The V gene's germline CDR1 is SGHRS and CDR2 YFSETQ. The CDR3 consists of 16 residues. The CDR3 loop is CASSGLAGVWENEQFF. The CDR3 DNA follows: TGCGCCAGCAGTGGACTAGCGGGAGTTTGGGAAAATGAGCAGTTCTTC.

This clone was seen only once. The V gene is TRBV14, the J gene TRBJ1-6; D gene ambiguous. The CDR3 has 20 residues. From germline, CDR1 is SGHDN and CDR2 FVKESK. V was trimmed by 0 bases and J by 0 bases, leaving 18 bases between them. The CDR3 region is CASSQDQGMGGSSYNSPLHF. Here the CDR3 DNA reads TGTGCCAGCAGCCAAGATCAAGGCATGGGCGGGAGCTCCTATAATTCACCCCTCCACTTT.

The chain has TRBV7-2 and TRBJ1-2; D is undetermined. There are 13 residues in the CDR3. Trimming shortened V by 6 bases and J by 8 bases, and 16 bases separated the two germline ends. Germline-derived CDR1 and CDR2 are SGHTA and FQGNSA. The chain's CDR3 is CASSSDGSRGYTF. In DNA, the CDR3 is TGTGCCAGCAGTTCCGACGGATCGAGGGGCTACACCTTC.

The chain carries TRBV2 and TRBJ1-5; 8 positions match TRBD1. This CDR3 contains 14 residues. With V trimmed by 6 bases and J by 6 bases, 7 bases remained unmatched. Germline V gene sequence: CDR1 SNHLY, CDR2 FYNNEI. CDR3 DNA sequence: TGTGCCAGCAGGGGTAACAGGGGGGTTCAGCCCCAGCATTTT. Translating it yields CASRGNRGVQPQHF.

The chain is built from TRBV29-1 and TRBJ1-2; D unclear. V dropped 6 bases and J dropped 4 bases, with 15 bases sitting between them. This CDR3 comprises 13 residues. CDR1 and CDR2 from the germline V gene are SQVTM and ANQGSEA. The CDR3 reads CSVPTPGVYGYTF. Here the CDR3 DNA reads TGCAGCGTACCAACCCCAGGCGTCTATGGCTACACCTTC.

The chain recombines TRBV15 with TRBJ2-1; 8 bases agree with TRBD2. The germline gives CDR1 LNHNV, CDR2 YYDKDF (reference sequence). The V and J ends lost 8 bases and 5 bases, in that order; junction bases with no gene match: 8. CDR3 length: 14 amino acids. The CDR3 region has the DNA TGTGCCACCTCTCCGGGAGGGCCACACAATGAGCAGTTCTTC. This encodes CATSPGGPHNEQFF.

The chain joins TRBV6-5 to TRBJ2-1, with TRBD2 identical over 8 bases. The CDR3 contains 13 residues. V lost 7 bases to trimming and J lost 10 bases; unmatched junction nucleotides: 9. The V gene's germline CDR1 is MNHEY and CDR2 SVGAGI. CDR3 coding DNA: TGTGCCAGCACCCTTGGACTAGCTGGCGAGCAGTTCTTC. As protein: CASTLGLAGEQFF.

The V call is TRBV15, the J call TRBJ2-2; no clear D gene. The germline V gene encodes CDR1 LNHNV and CDR2 YYDKDF (reference sequence). The CDR3 has 15 amino acids. Trimming took 1 base from V and 4 from J, leaving 10 bases between them. Written as DNA, the CDR3 is TGTGCCACCAGCAGAGGGAGTTTGGCCACCGGGGAGCTGTTTTTT. Translated: CATSRGSLATGELFF.

The gene calls are TRBV28 and TRBJ2-2; 10 bases align to TRBD2. The V segment lost 4 bases and the J segment 1 base; nucleotides outside the gene matches: 6. The CDR3 loop spans 17 amino acids. CDR1 and CDR2 (germline): MDHEN, SYDVKM. CDR3 nucleotides: TGTGCCAGCAGTTCACTAGCGGGACTGCGGAACACCGGGGAGCTGTTTTTT. It is translated as CASSSLAGLRNTGELFF.

This chain links TRBV7-9 with TRBJ2-7; 8 nucleotides agree with TRBD2. Germline loops: CDR1 SEHNR, CDR2 FQNEAQ (reference sequence). V shed 1 base and J 6 bases; nucleotides not matched to a gene: 8. CDR3 length equals 15 residues. CDR3 loop: CASSLEGLETSEQYF. The CDR3 nucleotides read TGTGCCAGCAGCTTAGAGGGACTAGAAACCTCCGAGCAGTACTTC. The whole variable domain, filled in from reference TRBV7-9 and TRBJ2-7, reads DTGVSQNPRHKITKRGQNVTFRCDPISEHNRLYWYRQTLGQGPEFLTYFQNEAQLEKSRLLSDRFSAERPKGSFSTLEIQRTEQGDSAMYLCASSLEGLETSEQYFGPGTRLTVT.

Notes on this clone: The junction and the germline gene differ at one end; a read error may be behind it. Other DNA variants within this sample encode the same CDR3. V gene TRBV6-5 combines with J gene TRBJ1-1; maybe TRBD1 (5 bases). Germline V gene lookup returns CDR1 MNHEY and CDR2 SVGAGI. The CDR3 sequence is 13 residues long. The CDR3 region has the DNA TGTGCCAGTAGTTCTACCCGGACACCGGCGGCTTTCTTT. It yields the protein CASSSTRTPAAFF.

The chain couples TRBV7-2 to TRBJ2-5; no clear D. CDR3 length: 14 residues. Germline V lookup: CDR1 SGHTA, CDR2 FQGNSA. The V gene lost 1 base and the J gene lost 1 base, with 7 bases spanning the gap. The chain's CDR3 is CASSLGGSQETQYF. For the CDR3, the DNA is TGTGCCAGCAGCTTAGGCGGCAGCCAAGAGACCCAGTACTTC.

DNA for the CDR3: TGTGCCAGCAGAAGCCCCCAGGGGTACTACGAGCAGTACTTC. Amino acid sequence: CASRSPQGYYEQYF. The chain links TRBV2 to TRBJ2-7; TRBD1 might be the D (6 bases). V lost 6 bases, J lost 3 bases, and 15 bases lay in between. CDR3 length: 14 amino acids. CDR1 and CDR2 (germline): SNHLY, FYNNEI.

V and J are TRBV5-1 and TRBJ1-1; TRBD1 matches at 8 bases. This CDR3 region has 14 residues. The V gene end was trimmed by 3 bases and the J gene end by 4 bases; junction bases not matched to a gene: 5. Germline lookup yields CDR1 SGHRS and CDR2 YFSETQ. CDR3 loop: CASSWTGPGTEAFF. The CDR3, as DNA: TGCGCCAGCAGCTGGACAGGGCCTGGCACTGAAGCTTTCTTT.

The chain is built from TRBV27 and TRBJ2-5; 11 bases map to TRBD2. Germline assignment: CDR1 MNHEY and CDR2 SMNVEV (reference sequence). The CDR3 consists of 18 residues. V lost 4 bases, J lost 4 bases, and 14 bases stayed unmatched. The CDR3 sequence: CASSSPGKLAGVGETQYF. CDR3 in DNA: TGTGCCAGCAGTTCCCCTGGAAAACTAGCGGGAGTAGGAGAGACCCAGTACTTC.

This chain uses TRBV6-1 with TRBJ1-1; D not certain. V lost 6 bases to trimming and J lost 0 bases, with 8 bases between them. The germline V gene encodes CDR1 MNHNS and CDR2 SASEGT. This CDR3 is 13 amino acids long. The CDR3 DNA reads as TGTGCCAGCAGCACAGAAATGAACACTGAAGCTTTCTTT. Amino acids: CASSTEMNTEAFF.

This clone is a singleton in its sample. This chain joins TRBV6-1 and TRBJ1-5; the match to TRBD1 covers 7 bases. Per the germline V gene, CDR1 is MNHNS and CDR2 is SASEGT. The CDR3 is made up of 14 amino acids. With 7 bases clipped from V and 9 bases from J, the junction kept 12 bases outside the gene matches. The CDR3 DNA is TGTGCCAGCATACAGGGGAGACTTTTGGGGCCCCAGCATTTT. It specifies CASIQGRLLGPQHF.

This chain connects TRBV6-5 to TRBJ1-6; 8 bases are a match to TRBD1. The ends lost 6 bases at V and 6 bases at J; junction bases unmatched: 7. This CDR3 is built from 15 residues. CDR1 is MNHEY and CDR2 is SVGAGI in the germline V gene. CDR3 DNA sequence: TGTGCCAGCAGGGATCGGACAGGGATTAATTCACCCCTCCACTTT. This encodes CASRDRTGINSPLHF.

The chain recombines TRBV6-5 with TRBJ1-2, with 8 nucleotides matching TRBD1. V was pared by 6 bases and J by 4 bases, with 7 bases of the junction left unmatched. CDR3 size: 14 residues. Per germline, CDR1 MNHEY and CDR2 SVGAGI. This CDR3 reads CASRRQGSFYGYTF. In DNA form, the CDR3 reads TGTGCCAGCAGGCGACAGGGGAGCTTCTATGGCTACACCTTC.

The CDR3: CASSHPGTSSEQYF. CDR3 nucleotide sequence: TGTGCCAGCAGCCACCCCGGGACTAGCTCCGAGCAGTACTTC. This sequence joins TRBV4-2 and TRBJ2-7, with TRBD2 matching over 9 bases. The CDR3 is 14 residues long. CDR1 and CDR2 from the germline V gene are LGHNA and YNFKEQ. J lost 6 bases, V lost 3 bases, and 6 bases had no gene match.

The gene calls are TRBV6-1 and TRBJ2-7; TRBD2 matches at 7 bases. Trimming cost V 2 bases and J 4 bases; bases outside gene matches: 5. Germline lookup yields CDR1 MNHNS and CDR2 SASEGT. This CDR3 contains 14 residues. The CDR3 sequence is CASSELAAYYEQYF. As DNA, the CDR3 is TGTGCCAGCAGTGAACTAGCGGCCTATTACGAGCAGTACTTC.

The chain uses TRBV25-1 and TRBJ2-1; TRBD2 aligns across 7 bases. The V gene's germline CDR1 is MGHDK and CDR2 SYGVNS. V shed 4 bases, J shed 0 bases, and the junction held 6 bases outside the gene matches. The CDR3 contains 16 residues. The CDR3: CASSAHGGSSYNEQFF. The CDR3 DNA follows: TGTGCCAGCAGTGCGCACGGCGGGAGCTCCTACAATGAGCAGTTCTTC.